The following is a TCR beta chain sequence with its context. This entry comes from a study of blood T cell repertoires in COVID-19. Study background: Samples came from the United States, Italy and Spain, spanning acute and convalescent COVID-19.

The CDR3 loop spans 16 amino acids. Germline V lookup: CDR1 DFQATT, CDR2 SNEGSKA (reference sequence). The ends were cut back, 5 bases at V and 6 bases at J, with 25 bases in the middle. The method was immunoSEQ multiplex PCR; TCRdb's version includes in-frame clones alone and lacks a portion of them. The data show roughly 160,000 clones, with approximately 90% seen just once and around 1.9% held by the top ten. The V call is TRBV20-1, the J call TRBJ1-1; the D is unclear. The source is a man aged 45-65 years who had recovered from COVID-19. Input material: peripheral blood. The CDR3 region has the DNA TGCAGTGCTGGTGGTTCACGGGGTTTGTCTAACCCTGAAGCTTTCTTT. This sequence encodes CSAGGSRGLSNPEAFF.